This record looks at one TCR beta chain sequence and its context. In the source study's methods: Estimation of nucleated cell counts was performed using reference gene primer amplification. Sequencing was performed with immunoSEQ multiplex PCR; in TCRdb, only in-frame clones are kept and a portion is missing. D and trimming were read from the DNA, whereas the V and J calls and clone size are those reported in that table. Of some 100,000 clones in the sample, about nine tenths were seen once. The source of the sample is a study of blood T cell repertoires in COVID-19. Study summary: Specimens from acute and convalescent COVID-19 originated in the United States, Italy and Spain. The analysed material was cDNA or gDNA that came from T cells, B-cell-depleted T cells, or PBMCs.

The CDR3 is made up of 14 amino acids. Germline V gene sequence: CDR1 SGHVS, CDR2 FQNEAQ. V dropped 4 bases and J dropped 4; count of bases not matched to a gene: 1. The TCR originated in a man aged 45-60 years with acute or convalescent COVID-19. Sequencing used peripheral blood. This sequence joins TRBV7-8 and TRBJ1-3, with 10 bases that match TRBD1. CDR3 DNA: TGTGCCAGCAGCTGGGACAGGGGCGGAAACACCATATATTTT. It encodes CASSWDRGGNTIYF.